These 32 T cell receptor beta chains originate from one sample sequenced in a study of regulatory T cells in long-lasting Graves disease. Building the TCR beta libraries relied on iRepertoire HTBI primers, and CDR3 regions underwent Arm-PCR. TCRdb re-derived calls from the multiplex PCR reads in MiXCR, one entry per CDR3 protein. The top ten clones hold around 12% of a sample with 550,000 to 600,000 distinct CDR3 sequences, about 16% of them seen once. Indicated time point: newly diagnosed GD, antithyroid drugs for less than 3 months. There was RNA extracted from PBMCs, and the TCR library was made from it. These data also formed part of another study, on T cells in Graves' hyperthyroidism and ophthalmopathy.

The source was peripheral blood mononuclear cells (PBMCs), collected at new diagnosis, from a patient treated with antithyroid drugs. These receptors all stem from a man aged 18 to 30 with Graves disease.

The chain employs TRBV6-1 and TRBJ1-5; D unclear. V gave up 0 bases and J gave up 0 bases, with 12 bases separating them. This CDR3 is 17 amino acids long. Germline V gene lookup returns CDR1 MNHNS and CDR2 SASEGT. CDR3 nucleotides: TGTGCCAGCAGTGAAGCGTGGGCAGAGTATAGCAATCAGCCCCAGCATTTT. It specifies CASSEAWAEYSNQPQHF.

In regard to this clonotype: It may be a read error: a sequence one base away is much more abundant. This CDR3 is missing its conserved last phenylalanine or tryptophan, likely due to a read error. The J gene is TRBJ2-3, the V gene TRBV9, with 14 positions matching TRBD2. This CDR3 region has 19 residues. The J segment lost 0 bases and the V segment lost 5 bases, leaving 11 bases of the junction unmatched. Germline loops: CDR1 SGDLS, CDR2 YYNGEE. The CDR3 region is CASSYSGTSGGSSTDTQYS. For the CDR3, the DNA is TGTGCCAGCAGTTACTCGGGGACTAGCGGGGGTTCTAGCACAGATACGCAGTATTCT.

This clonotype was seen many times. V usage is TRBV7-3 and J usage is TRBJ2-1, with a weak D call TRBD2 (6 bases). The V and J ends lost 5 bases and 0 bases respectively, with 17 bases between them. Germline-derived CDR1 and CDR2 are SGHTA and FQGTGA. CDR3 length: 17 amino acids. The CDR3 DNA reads TGTGCCAGCAGCATATCGGGGAGGCGGAGCTCCTACAATGAGCAGTTCTTC. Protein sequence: CASSISGRRSSYNEQFF.

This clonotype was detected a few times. CDR3 in DNA: TGCAGTGTTTCCGGGACAGGGGATCAGCCCCAGCATTTT. Encoded protein: CSVSGTGDQPQHF. The J gene is TRBJ1-5, the V gene TRBV20-1; TRBD1 aligns across 10 bases. The V and J ends lost 7 bases and 5 bases, in that order; junction bases with no gene match: 5. CDR3 length: 13 amino acids. Germline values: CDR1 DFQATT, CDR2 SNEGSKA (reference sequence).

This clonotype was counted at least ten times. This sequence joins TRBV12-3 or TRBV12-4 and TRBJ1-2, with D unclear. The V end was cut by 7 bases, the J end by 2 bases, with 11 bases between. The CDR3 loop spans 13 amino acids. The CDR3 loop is CASTKGRNYGYTF. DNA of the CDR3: TGTGCCAGCACAAAGGGAAGAAACTATGGCTACACCTTC.

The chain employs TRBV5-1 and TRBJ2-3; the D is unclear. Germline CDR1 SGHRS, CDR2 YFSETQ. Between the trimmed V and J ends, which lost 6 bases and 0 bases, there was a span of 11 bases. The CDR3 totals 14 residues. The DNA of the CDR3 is TGCGCCAGCATGCAGTCATCTAGCACAGATACGCAGTATTTT. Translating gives CASMQSSSTDTQYF.

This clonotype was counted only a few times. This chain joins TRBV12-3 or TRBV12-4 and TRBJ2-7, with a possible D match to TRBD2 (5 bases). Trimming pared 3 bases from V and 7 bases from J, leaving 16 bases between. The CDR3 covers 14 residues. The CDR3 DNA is TGTGCCAGCAGTTTCGAGGGATTTAGAGGGGAGCAGTACTTC. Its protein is CASSFEGFRGEQYF.

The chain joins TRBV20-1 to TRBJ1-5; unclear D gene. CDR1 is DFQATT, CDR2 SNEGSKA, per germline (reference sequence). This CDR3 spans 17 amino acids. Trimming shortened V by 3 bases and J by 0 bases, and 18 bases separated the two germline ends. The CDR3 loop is CSASAPEYKYSNQPQHF. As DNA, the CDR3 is TGCAGTGCTAGTGCGCCGGAGTACAAGTATAGCAATCAGCCCCAGCATTTT.

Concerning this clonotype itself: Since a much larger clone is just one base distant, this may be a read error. Here the CDR3 reads CASSFPSGAWRGYTF. In DNA form, the CDR3 reads TGTGCCAGCAGTTTCCCATCGGGAGCCTGGCGAGGCTACACCTTC. V and J are TRBV28 and TRBJ1-2; unclear D gene. This CDR3 is 15 amino acids long. CDR1 is MDHEN, CDR2 SYDVKM, per germline. Trimming cost V 3 bases and J 8 bases, with 19 bases left between them.

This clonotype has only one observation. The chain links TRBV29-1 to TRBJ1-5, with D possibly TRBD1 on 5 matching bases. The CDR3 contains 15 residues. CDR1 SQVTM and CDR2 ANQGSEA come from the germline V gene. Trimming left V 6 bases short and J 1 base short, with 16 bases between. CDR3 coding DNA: TGCAGCGTCGGCAGGGATGGGGGGAGCAATCAGCCCCAGCATTTT. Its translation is CSVGRDGGSNQPQHF.

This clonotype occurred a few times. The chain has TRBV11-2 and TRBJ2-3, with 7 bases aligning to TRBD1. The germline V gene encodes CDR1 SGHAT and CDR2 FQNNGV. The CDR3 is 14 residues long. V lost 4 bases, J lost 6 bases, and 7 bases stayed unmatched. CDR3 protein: CASSYRQGGDTQYF. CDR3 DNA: TGTGCCAGCAGCTACCGACAGGGCGGGGATACGCAGTATTTT.

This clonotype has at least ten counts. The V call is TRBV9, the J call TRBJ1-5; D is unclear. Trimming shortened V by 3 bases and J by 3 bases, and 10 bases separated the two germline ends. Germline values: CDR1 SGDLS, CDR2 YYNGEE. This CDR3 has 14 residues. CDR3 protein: CASSETFNNQPQHF. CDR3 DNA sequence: TGTGCCAGCAGCGAGACCTTCAACAATCAGCCCCAGCATTTT.

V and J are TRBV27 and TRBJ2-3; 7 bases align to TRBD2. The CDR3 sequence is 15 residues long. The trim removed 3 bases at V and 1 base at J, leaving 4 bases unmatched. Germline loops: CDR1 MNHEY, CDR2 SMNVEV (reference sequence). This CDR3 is CASSFSTSGTDTQYF. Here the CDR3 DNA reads TGTGCCAGCAGTTTTTCAACTAGCGGCACAGATACGCAGTATTTT.

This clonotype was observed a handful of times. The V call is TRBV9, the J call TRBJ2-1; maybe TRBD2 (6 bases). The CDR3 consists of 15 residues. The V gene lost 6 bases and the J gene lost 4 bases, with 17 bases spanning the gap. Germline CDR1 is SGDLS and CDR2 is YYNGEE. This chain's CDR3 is CASNPGDPEYNEQFF. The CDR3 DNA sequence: TGTGCCAGCAACCCGGGGGACCCAGAGTACAATGAGCAGTTCTTC.

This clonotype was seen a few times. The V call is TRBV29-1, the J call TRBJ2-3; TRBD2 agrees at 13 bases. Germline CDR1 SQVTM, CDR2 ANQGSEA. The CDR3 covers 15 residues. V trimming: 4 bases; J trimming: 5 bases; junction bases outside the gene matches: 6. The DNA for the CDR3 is TGCAGCGTTGTACTAGCGGGAGGGTGGATAGATACGCAGTATTTT. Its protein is CSVVLAGGWIDTQYF.

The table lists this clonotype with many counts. CDR3 in DNA: TGTGCCTTCAGGCTAGCGGGAGGGAATGAGCAGTTCTTC. Its translation is CAFRLAGGNEQFF. The chain recombines TRBV7-9 with TRBJ2-1; 12 positions agree with TRBD2. This CDR3 spans 13 amino acids. Germline V lookup: CDR1 SEHNR, CDR2 FQNEAQ (reference sequence). Germline trimming cut 11 bases from V and 7 bases from J; bases unmatched to any gene: 6.

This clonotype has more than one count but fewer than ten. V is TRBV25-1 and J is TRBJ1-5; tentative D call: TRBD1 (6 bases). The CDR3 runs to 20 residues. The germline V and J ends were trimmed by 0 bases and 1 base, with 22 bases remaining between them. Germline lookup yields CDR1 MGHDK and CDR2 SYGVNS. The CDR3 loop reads CASSEYHPPTGTGSNQPQHF. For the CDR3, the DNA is TGTGCCAGCAGTGAATATCACCCCCCCACAGGGACGGGGAGCAATCAGCCCCAGCATTTT. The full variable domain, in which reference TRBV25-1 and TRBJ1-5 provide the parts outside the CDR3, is EADIYQTPRYLVIGTGKKITLECSQTMGHDKMYWYQQDPGMELHLIHYSYGVNSTEKGDLSSESTVSRIRTEHFPLTLESARPSHTSQYLCASSEYHPPTGTGSNQPQHFGDGTRLSIL.

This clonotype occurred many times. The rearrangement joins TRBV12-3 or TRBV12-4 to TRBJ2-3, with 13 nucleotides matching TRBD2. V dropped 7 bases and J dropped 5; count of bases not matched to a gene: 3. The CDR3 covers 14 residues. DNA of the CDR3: TGTGCCAGCATACTAGCGGGAGGGGGAGATACGCAGTATTTT. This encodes CASILAGGGDTQYF.

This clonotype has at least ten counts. The chain's CDR3 is CASSKTSETDTQYF. The CDR3 DNA reads TGTGCCAGCAGCAAGACTAGCGAGACAGATACGCAGTATTTT. This chain joins TRBV7-9 and TRBJ2-3, with 8 bases fitting TRBD2. The germline V gene has CDR1 SEHNR and CDR2 FQNEAQ (reference sequence). Trimming at V came to 5 bases and at J to 3 bases, leaving 4 bases not matched to a gene. This CDR3 region has 14 residues.

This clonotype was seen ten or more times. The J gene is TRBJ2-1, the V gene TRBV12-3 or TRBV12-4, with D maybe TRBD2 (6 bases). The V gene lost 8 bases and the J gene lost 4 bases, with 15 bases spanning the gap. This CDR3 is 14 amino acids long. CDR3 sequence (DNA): TGTGCCAGCCGTTCAATAGCGGATTACAATGAGCAGTTCTTC. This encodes CASRSIADYNEQFF.

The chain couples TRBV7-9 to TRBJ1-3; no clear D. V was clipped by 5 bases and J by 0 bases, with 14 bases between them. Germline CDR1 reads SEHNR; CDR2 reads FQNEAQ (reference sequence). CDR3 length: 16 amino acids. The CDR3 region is CASSQPWETSGNTIYF. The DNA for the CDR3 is TGTGCCAGCAGCCAGCCCTGGGAAACCTCTGGAAACACCATATATTTT.

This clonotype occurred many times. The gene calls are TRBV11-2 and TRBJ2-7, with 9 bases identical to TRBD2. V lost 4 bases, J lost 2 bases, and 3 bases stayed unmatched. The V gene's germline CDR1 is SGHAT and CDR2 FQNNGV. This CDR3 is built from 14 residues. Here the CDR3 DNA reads TGTGCCAGCAGCTCCGCGGGAGGGGCCTACGAGCAGTACTTC. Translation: CASSSAGGAYEQYF.

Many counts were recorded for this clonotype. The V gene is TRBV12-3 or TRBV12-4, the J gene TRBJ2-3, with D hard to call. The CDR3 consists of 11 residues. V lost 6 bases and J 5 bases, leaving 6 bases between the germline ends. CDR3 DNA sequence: TGTGCCAGCAGGGTAGTAGATACGCAGTATTTT. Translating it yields CASRVVDTQYF.

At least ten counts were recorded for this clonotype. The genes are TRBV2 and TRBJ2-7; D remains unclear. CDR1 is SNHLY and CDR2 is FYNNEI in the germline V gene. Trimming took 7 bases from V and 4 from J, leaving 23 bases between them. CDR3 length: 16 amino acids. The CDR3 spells CASMNIDWTSIYEQYF. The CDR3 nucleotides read TGTGCCAGCATGAACATCGACTGGACGAGTATATACGAGCAGTACTTC.

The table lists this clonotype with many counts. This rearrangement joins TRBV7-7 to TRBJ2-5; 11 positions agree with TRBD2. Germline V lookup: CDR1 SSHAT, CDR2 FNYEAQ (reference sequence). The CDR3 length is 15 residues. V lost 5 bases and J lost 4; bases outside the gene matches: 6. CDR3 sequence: CASSPGLAGGETQYF. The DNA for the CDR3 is TGTGCCAGCAGCCCCGGGCTAGCGGGAGGAGAGACCCAGTACTTC.

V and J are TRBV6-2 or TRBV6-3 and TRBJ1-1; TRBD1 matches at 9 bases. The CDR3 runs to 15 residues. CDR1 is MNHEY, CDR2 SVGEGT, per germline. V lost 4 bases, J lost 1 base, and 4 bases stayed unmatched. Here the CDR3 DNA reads TGTGCCAGCAGTTGGGACAGGGTGACGAACACTGAAGCTTTCTTT. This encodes CASSWDRVTNTEAFF.

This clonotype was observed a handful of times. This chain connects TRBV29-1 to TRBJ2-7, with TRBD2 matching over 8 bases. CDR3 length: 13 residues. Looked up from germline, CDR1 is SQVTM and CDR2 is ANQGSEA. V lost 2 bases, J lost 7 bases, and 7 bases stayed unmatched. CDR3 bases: TGCAGCGTTGAAACGGGGGGGACGTGGGAGCAGTACTTC. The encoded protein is CSVETGGTWEQYF.

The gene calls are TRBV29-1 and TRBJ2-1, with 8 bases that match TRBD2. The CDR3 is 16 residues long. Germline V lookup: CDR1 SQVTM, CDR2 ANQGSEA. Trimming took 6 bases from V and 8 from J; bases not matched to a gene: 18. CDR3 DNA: TGCAGCGTGGGGGGACTAGTGGGGAAATCTTTCCATGAGCAGTTCTTC. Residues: CSVGGLVGKSFHEQFF.

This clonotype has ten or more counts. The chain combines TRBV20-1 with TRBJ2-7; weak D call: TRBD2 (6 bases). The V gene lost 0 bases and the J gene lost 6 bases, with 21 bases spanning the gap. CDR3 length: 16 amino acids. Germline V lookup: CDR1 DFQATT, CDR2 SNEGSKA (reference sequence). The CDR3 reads CSARDRGGTSVTEQYF. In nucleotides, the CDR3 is TGCAGTGCTAGAGATCGAGGAGGGACTTCCGTTACCGAGCAGTACTTC.

The CDR3 sequence: CASSSPGGLAGRETQYF. DNA of the CDR3: TGTGCCAGCAGTTCGCCGGGGGGATTAGCGGGGCGAGAGACCCAGTACTTC. The chain recombines TRBV27 with TRBJ2-5; 8 positions agree with TRBD2. CDR3 length equals 17 residues. Germline trimming cut 4 bases from V and 4 bases from J; bases unmatched to any gene: 14. Per germline, CDR1 MNHEY and CDR2 SMNVEV (reference sequence).

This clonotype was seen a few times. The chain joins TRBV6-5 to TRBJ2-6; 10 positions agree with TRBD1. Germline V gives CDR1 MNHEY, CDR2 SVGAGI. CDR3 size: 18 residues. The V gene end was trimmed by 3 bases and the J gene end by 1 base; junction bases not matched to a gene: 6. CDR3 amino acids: CASSYPGQGFSGANVLTF. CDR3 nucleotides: TGTGCCAGCAGTTATCCGGGACAGGGGTTTTCTGGGGCCAACGTCCTGACTTTC.

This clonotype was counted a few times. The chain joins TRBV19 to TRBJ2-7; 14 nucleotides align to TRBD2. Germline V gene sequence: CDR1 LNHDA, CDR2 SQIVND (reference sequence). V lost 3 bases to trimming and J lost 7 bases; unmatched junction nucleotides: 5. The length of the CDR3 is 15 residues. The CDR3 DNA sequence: TGTGCCAGTAGTATGTTTGGGACTAGCGGGAGAGAGCAGTACTTC. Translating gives CASSMFGTSGREQYF. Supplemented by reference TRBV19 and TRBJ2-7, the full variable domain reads DGGITQSPKYLFRKEGQNVTLSCEQNLNHDAMYWYRQDPGQGLRLIYYSQIVNDFQKGDIAEGYSVSREKKESFPLTVTSAQKNPTAFYLCASSMFGTSGREQYFGPGTRLTVT.